This TCR beta chain was retrieved from a study of blood T cell repertoires in COVID-19. Turning to the study itself: Samples representing acute and convalescent COVID-19 were sourced from the United States, Italy and Spain. T cells, B-cell-depleted T cells, or PBMCs supplied cDNA or gDNA.

Only one count was recorded for this clone. In the original workflow: Estimation of nucleated cell counts relied on the amplification of reference gene primers. The repertoire was sequenced with immunoSEQ multiplex PCR; TCRdb's copy has only in-frame clones and lacks some. The DNA was the basis for D and trimming; V, J and clone size are from that table. The repertoire holds nearly 200,000 clones, about 85% seen once, with roughly a fifth in the top ten. V was trimmed by 7 bases and J by 3 bases, leaving 15 bases between them. The CDR3 covers 14 residues. The V gene's germline CDR1 is LNHDA and CDR2 SQIVND (reference sequence).

The material sequenced was peripheral blood. The source of this sequence is a human donor in a cohort sampled during active COVID-19. The chain carries TRBV19 and TRBJ1-1, with TRBD1 as a possible D gene (5 bases). The DNA for the CDR3 is TGTGCCAGTACTTTCAGGGCTCGGGACACTGAAGCTTTCTTT. Protein sequence: CASTFRARDTEAFF.